These 23 T cell receptor beta chains were all obtained from the same sample, sequenced in a study of identical twins. TCRdb called the 5' RACE reads again in MiXCR, with one record for every CDR3 protein. The sample yields some 240,000 distinct CDR3 sequences, about 10% seen once. Material: memory T cells sorted from blood. These receptors all stem from a man in his fifties in good health.

This clonotype was found a few times. The chain carries TRBV28 and TRBJ2-4, with a weak D call TRBD2 (6 bases). Germline lookup yields CDR1 MDHEN and CDR2 SYDVKM. Trimming stripped 6 bases from V and 0 bases from J, with 21 bases between. The CDR3 is made up of 18 amino acids. The DNA for the CDR3 is TGTGCCAGCAGCTCCCAGAAAGCGGGCGTAGTAGCCAAAAACATTCAGTACTTC. Encoded protein: CASSSQKAGVVAKNIQYF.

At least ten counts were recorded for this clonotype. This sequence joins TRBV6-2 or TRBV6-3 and TRBJ1-4, with D maybe TRBD1 (5 bases). CDR1 and CDR2 from the germline V gene are MNHEY and SVGEGT. There are 15 residues in the CDR3. Trimming left V 0 bases short and J 4 bases short, with 9 bases between. CDR3 sequence reads: CASSYSPGLNEKLFF. The CDR3 DNA is TGTGCCAGCAGTTACTCGCCGGGACTTAATGAAAAACTGTTTTTT.

J is TRBJ1-1 and V is TRBV3-1; D is uncertain. Germline V CDR1 and CDR2: LGHDT, YNNKEL (reference sequence). The V end lost 4 bases, the J end lost 6 bases, and 9 bases lay between the germline ends. This CDR3 is built from 12 residues. The DNA for the CDR3 is TGTGCCAGCAGCCCCGGGAAGGCTGAAGCTTTCTTT. Translating gives CASSPGKAEAFF.

This chain connects TRBV24-1 to TRBJ1-5; a possible D gene is TRBD1 (5 bases). V lost 6 bases to trimming and J lost 4 bases, with 18 bases between them. CDR3 length: 16 amino acids. Germline V lookup: CDR1 KGHDR, CDR2 SFDVKD. CDR3 coding DNA: TGTGCCACCAGTAAATCGGGACGCCAGGGAAATCAGCCCCAGCATTTT. The encoded protein is CATSKSGRQGNQPQHF.

The chain uses TRBV6-2 or TRBV6-3 and TRBJ2-2, with 7 bases lining up with TRBD2. Germline lookup yields CDR1 MNHEY and CDR2 SVGEGT. This CDR3 region has 18 residues. V gave up 2 bases and J gave up 6 bases; unmatched junction bases: 15. The CDR3 protein is CASSYRNQAGYGAGELFF. DNA of the CDR3: TGTGCCAGCAGTTACCGAAATCAAGCGGGGTATGGCGCCGGGGAGCTGTTTTTT.

This clonotype was found many times. The chain employs TRBV28 and TRBJ2-1, with D uncertain. Germline V gene data show CDR1 as MDHEN and CDR2 as SYDVKM. The CDR3 extends over 14 amino acids. V shed 3 bases and J shed 2 bases, with 8 bases lying between them. CDR3 protein: CASSFFTTYNEQFF. The CDR3 coding sequence is TGTGCCAGCAGTTTTTTTACGACCTACAATGAGCAGTTCTTC.

This clonotype was seen at least ten times. The V call is TRBV6-2 or TRBV6-3, the J call TRBJ2-3; D may be TRBD1 (5 bases). Germline CDR1 is MNHEY and CDR2 is SVGEGT. The CDR3 is made up of 15 amino acids. Between the trimmed V and J ends, which lost 2 bases and 6 bases, there was a span of 15 bases. The CDR3 DNA follows: TGTGCCAGCAGTTACCTAATCAGGGTCGGGGATACGCAGTATTTT. Amino acids: CASSYLIRVGDTQYF.

This clonotype was picked up many times. The chain has TRBV4-2 and TRBJ2-6, with a weak D call TRBD2 (5 bases). V was pared by 1 base and J by 2 bases, with 12 bases between. This CDR3 region has 17 residues. Germline lookup yields CDR1 LGHNA and CDR2 YNFKEQ. CDR3: CASSQGTWGAGANVLTF. CDR3 coding DNA: TGTGCCAGCAGCCAAGGGACCTGGGGAGCTGGGGCCAACGTCCTGACTTTC.

The chain carries TRBV3-1 and TRBJ2-1, with D maybe TRBD1 (5 bases). The CDR3 length is 13 residues. CDR1 and CDR2 (germline): LGHDT, YNNKEL (reference sequence). Trimming stripped 4 bases from V and 4 bases from J, with 8 bases between. The CDR3 loop reads CASSRDRYNEQFF. As DNA, the CDR3 is TGTGCCAGCAGCCGCGACAGATACAATGAGCAGTTCTTC.

This clonotype was observed at least ten times. The chain couples TRBV20-1 to TRBJ2-5, with TRBD2 matching over 7 bases. The germline V gene encodes CDR1 DFQATT and CDR2 SNEGSKA (reference sequence). The CDR3 sequence is 11 residues long. V shed 7 bases, J shed 8 bases, and the junction held 7 bases outside the gene matches. CDR3 in amino acids: CSVSSGDTQYF. The CDR3 bases are TGCAGTGTCTCTAGCGGTGACACCCAGTACTTC.

This clonotype came up many times. CDR3 DNA sequence: TGTGCCATCAGGGAGACGGAGCCCACGAACACCGGGGAGCTGTTTTTT. It codes for CAIRETEPTNTGELFF. The V gene is TRBV10-3, the J gene TRBJ2-2; no firm D call. In germline, CDR1 is ENHRY, CDR2 SYGVKD. With 6 bases removed from V and 0 bases from J, the gap between germline ends came to 14 bases. This CDR3 region has 16 residues.

The genes are TRBV24-1 and TRBJ2-1; perhaps TRBD2 as D (5 bases). The CDR3 length is 18 residues. V was clipped by 9 bases and J by 0 bases, with 23 bases between them. Germline loops: CDR1 KGHDR, CDR2 SFDVKD. The CDR3 DNA follows: TGTGCCACCGTTTTAAATGTTGCCGGACTCAGCTCCTACAATGAGCAGTTCTTC. It codes for CATVLNVAGLSSYNEQFF.

This chain uses TRBV20-1 with TRBJ2-1; TRBD2 is a possible D gene (6 bases). Trimming took 3 bases from V and 2 from J, leaving 14 bases between them. This CDR3 has 15 amino acids. CDR1 and CDR2 from the germline V gene are DFQATT and SNEGSKA (reference sequence). CDR3 in amino acids: CSASRGVSPYNEQFF. The CDR3 DNA sequence: TGCAGTGCTAGTCGCGGGGTTTCCCCCTACAATGAGCAGTTCTTC.

This chain joins TRBV7-9 and TRBJ1-1; 8 bases are a match to TRBD1. Trimming at V came to 5 bases and at J to 4 bases, leaving 9 bases not matched to a gene. CDR1 is SEHNR, CDR2 FQNEAQ, per germline (reference sequence). This CDR3 is built from 15 residues. The CDR3 spells CASSAFGQGSTEAFF. DNA of the CDR3: TGTGCCAGCAGCGCCTTTGGACAGGGAAGCACTGAAGCTTTCTTT.

This clonotype was found many times. The chain couples TRBV5-1 to TRBJ2-7, with 7 positions matching TRBD1. V lost 4 bases and J lost 2; bases outside the gene matches: 6. Germline V lookup: CDR1 SGHRS, CDR2 YFSETQ. The CDR3 spans 14 residues. The CDR3 sequence is CASSGRDRTYEQYF. The CDR3 nucleotides are TGCGCCAGCAGCGGCCGGGACAGAACCTACGAGCAGTACTTC. The full variable domain, rest sourced from reference TRBV5-1 and TRBJ2-7, is KAGVTQTPRYLIKTRGQQVTLSCSPISGHRSVSWYQQTPGQGLQFLFEYFSETQRNKGNFPGRFSGRQFSNSRSEMNVSTLELGDSALYLCASSGRDRTYEQYFGPGTRLTVT.

Many counts were recorded for this clonotype. The chain joins TRBV7-2 to TRBJ1-1, with D tentatively TRBD1 (5 bases). This CDR3 contains 16 residues. CDR1 and CDR2 (germline): SGHTA, FQGNSA. V shed 1 base and J shed 1 base, with 13 bases lying between them. CDR3 loop: CASSLVWGGQNTEAFF. CDR3 nucleotides: TGTGCCAGCAGCTTAGTGTGGGGGGGTCAGAACACTGAAGCTTTCTTT.

This clonotype was seen repeatedly, ten times or more. The rearrangement uses TRBV6-2 or TRBV6-3 and TRBJ2-2; D perhaps matches TRBD2 (7 bases). There are 16 residues in the CDR3. Trimming stripped 2 bases from V and 5 bases from J, with 15 bases between. The germline CDR1 and CDR2 sequences are MNHEY and SVGEGT. The CDR3 is CASSYIGGPKTGELFF. The DNA for the CDR3 is TGTGCCAGCAGTTACATCGGGGGGCCTAAGACCGGGGAGCTGTTTTTT.

Here the CDR3 reads CASSLTGQGRWEQYF. The DNA for the CDR3 is TGTGCCAGCAGCCTGACGGGACAGGGCCGTTGGGAGCAGTACTTC. The genes are TRBV6-1 and TRBJ2-7; 9 bases agree with TRBD1. The CDR3 extends over 15 amino acids. Looked up from germline, CDR1 is MNHNS and CDR2 is SASEGT. Losses at the gene ends were 6 bases for V and 7 bases for J; bases not matched to a gene: 13.

J is TRBJ2-4 and V is TRBV30; the match to TRBD2 covers 7 bases. Germline V gene lookup returns CDR1 GTSNPN and CDR2 SVGIG (reference sequence). This CDR3 contains 16 residues. V lost 0 bases and J lost 2; bases outside the gene matches: 7. The CDR3 is CAWSVGGLSTKNIQYF. CDR3 coding DNA: TGTGCCTGGAGTGTGGGGGGGTTGTCGACCAAAAACATTCAGTACTTC.

In its sample, this clonotype was seen many times. The gene calls are TRBV18 and TRBJ2-1; D is unclear. V lost 6 bases and J 5 bases, leaving 8 bases between the germline ends. Germline V gene lookup returns CDR1 KGHSH and CDR2 LQKENI. This CDR3 contains 12 residues. DNA of the CDR3: TGTGCCAGCTCCCGAACCAACAATGAGCAGTTCTTC. It is translated as CASSRTNNEQFF.

This chain connects TRBV9 to TRBJ2-7; TRBD1 agrees at 9 bases. Per the germline V gene, CDR1 is SGDLS and CDR2 is YYNGEE. The CDR3 contains 13 residues. J lost 6 bases, V lost 0 bases, and 1 base had no gene match. CDR3 bases: TGTGCCAGCAGCGTAGCGACAGGGGGCGAGCAGTACTTC. Its translation: CASSVATGGEQYF.

This clonotype was seen more than once but under ten times. The chain uses TRBV20-1 and TRBJ1-5; 7 nucleotides align to TRBD1. The CDR3 contains 15 residues. J was trimmed by 7 bases and V by 5 bases; bases with no gene match: 14. Germline CDR1 reads DFQATT; CDR2 reads SNEGSKA (reference sequence). The CDR3 loop is CSADRTGTGGQPQHF. DNA for the CDR3: TGCAGTGCTGACCGGACAGGTACAGGAGGGCAGCCCCAGCATTTT.

This clonotype was seen only a few times. V and J are TRBV18 and TRBJ2-7; D not certain. This CDR3 comprises 14 residues. Germline assignment: CDR1 KGHSH and CDR2 LQKENI. V was shortened by 2 bases and J by 3 bases, with 11 bases between the two germline ends. This chain's CDR3 is CASSPVAGSYEQYF. The DNA of the CDR3 is TGTGCCAGCTCACCAGTGGCAGGTAGCTACGAGCAGTACTTC.